Shown below are 8 T cell receptor beta chains from a single sample sequenced in a study of identical twins. TCRdb reanalysed the 5' RACE reads using MiXCR and keeps one entry per CDR3 protein. The repertoire holds some 440,000 distinct CDR3 sequences, with roughly a quarter as singletons. Separately, the same data were catalogued under a study of T cells expressing NK-cell markers.

Sequencing was performed on CD4+ T cells sorted from blood. These receptors all stem from a woman between 18 and 29 years old in good health.

The chain joins TRBV7-2 to TRBJ2-7, with no clear D. The CDR3 is 14 residues long. V was cut by 7 bases and J by 0 bases, with 13 bases left in between. Germline-derived CDR1 and CDR2 are SGHTA and FQGNSA. For the CDR3, the DNA is TGTGCCAGCAACGAAGACGGAATCTCCTACGAGCAGTACTTC. It codes for CASNEDGISYEQYF.

This clonotype has a count of ten or more. One end of the junction fails to match germline, which may point to a read error. The chain has TRBV12-3 or TRBV12-4 and TRBJ2-1; 11 bases agree with TRBD2. This CDR3 is built from 15 residues. The CDR3 spells CASRLAGGPYNEQFF. Written as DNA, the CDR3 is TGTGCCAGCAGATTAGCGGGAGGGCCGTACAATGAGCAGTTCTTC.

This clonotype was recorded a few times. V gene TRBV7-2 combines with J gene TRBJ2-7, with 7 bases identical to TRBD2. The CDR3 runs to 13 residues. Per germline, CDR1 SGHTA and CDR2 FQGNSA. Unmatched junction bases numbered 8, after V lost 5 bases and J lost 7 bases. The CDR3 DNA is TGTGCCAGCAGCCGGGACTATGGGGCGGAGCAGTACTTC. Translating gives CASSRDYGAEQYF.

This rearrangement joins TRBV4-3 to TRBJ2-1, with 8 bases fitting TRBD2. V was clipped by 1 base and J by 8 bases; unmatched bases: 7. The germline gives CDR1 LGHNA, CDR2 YSLEER. The CDR3 loop spans 15 amino acids. The CDR3 loop is CASSQGLARGDEQFF. In nucleotides, the CDR3 is TGCGCCAGCAGCCAAGGACTAGCGCGCGGCGATGAGCAGTTCTTC.

This clonotype was recorded a few times. The genes are TRBV6-2 or TRBV6-3 and TRBJ2-7, with TRBD1 matching over 8 bases. Per the germline V gene, CDR1 is MNHEY and CDR2 is SVGEGT. CDR3 length equals 15 residues. Unmatched junction bases numbered 16, after V lost 8 bases and J lost 7 bases. CDR3 coding DNA: TGTGCCAGCCGTACCAGGAGGACAGGGACGGGTGAGCAGTACTTC. The encoded protein is CASRTRRTGTGEQYF.

This clonotype was recorded a few times. This rearrangement joins TRBV27 to TRBJ2-7, with unresolved D. From germline, CDR1 is MNHEY and CDR2 SMNVEV (reference sequence). V was cut by 0 bases and J by 5 bases, with 14 bases left in between. The CDR3 sequence is 15 residues long. CDR3 amino acids: CASSLSLVEAHEQYF. The CDR3 nucleotides are TGTGCCAGCAGTTTATCGTTGGTGGAAGCCCACGAGCAGTACTTC.

This chain joins TRBV2 and TRBJ2-6; 7 bases agree with TRBD1. The CDR3 covers 17 residues. The J segment lost 0 bases and the V segment lost 6 bases, leaving 8 bases of the junction unmatched. In germline, CDR1 is SNHLY, CDR2 FYNNEI. CDR3 in amino acids: CASSRTGVNSGANVLTF. The CDR3 nucleotides read TGTGCCAGCAGCCGAACAGGGGTGAACTCTGGGGCCAACGTCCTGACTTTC.

This chain joins TRBV7-2 and TRBJ1-2; maybe TRBD1 (5 bases). Between the trimmed V and J ends, which lost 10 bases and 6 bases, there was a span of 12 bases. The CDR3 is 11 residues long. Germline values: CDR1 SGHTA, CDR2 FQGNSA. The CDR3 bases are TGTGCCATGGGGGAGGGTGATGGCTACACCTTC. This codes for CAMGEGDGYTF.